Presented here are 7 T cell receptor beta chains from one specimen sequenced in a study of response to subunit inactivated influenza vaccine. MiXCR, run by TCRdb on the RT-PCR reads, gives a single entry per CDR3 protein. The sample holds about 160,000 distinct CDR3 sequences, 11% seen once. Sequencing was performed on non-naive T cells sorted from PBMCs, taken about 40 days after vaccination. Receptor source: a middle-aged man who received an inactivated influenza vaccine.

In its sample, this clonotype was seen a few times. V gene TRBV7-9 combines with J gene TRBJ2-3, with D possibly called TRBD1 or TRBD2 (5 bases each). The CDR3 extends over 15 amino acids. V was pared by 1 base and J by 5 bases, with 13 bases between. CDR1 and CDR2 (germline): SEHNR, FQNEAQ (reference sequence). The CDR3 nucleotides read TGTGCCAGCAGCTTAGGTGGGGCCCGGGGAGATACGCAGTATTTT. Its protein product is CASSLGGARGDTQYF.

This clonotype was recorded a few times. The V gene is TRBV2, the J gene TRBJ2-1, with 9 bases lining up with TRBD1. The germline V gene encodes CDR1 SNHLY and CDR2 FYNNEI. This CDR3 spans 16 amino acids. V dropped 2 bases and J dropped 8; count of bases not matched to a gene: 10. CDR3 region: CASSEIPGTGLDEQFF. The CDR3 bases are TGTGCCAGCAGTGAAATCCCCGGGACAGGGTTGGATGAGCAGTTCTTC.

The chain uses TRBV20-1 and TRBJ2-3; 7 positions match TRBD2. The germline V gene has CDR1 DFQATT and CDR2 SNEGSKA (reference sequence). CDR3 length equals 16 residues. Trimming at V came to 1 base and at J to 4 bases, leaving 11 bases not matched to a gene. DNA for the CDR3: TGCAGTGCTAGAGGAAGCGGGGTAGCAGGCGCAGATACGCAGTATTTT. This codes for CSARGSGVAGADTQYF.

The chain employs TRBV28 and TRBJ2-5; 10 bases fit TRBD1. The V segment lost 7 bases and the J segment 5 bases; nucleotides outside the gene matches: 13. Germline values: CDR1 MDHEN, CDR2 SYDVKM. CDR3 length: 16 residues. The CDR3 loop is CASTRRGTGERETQYF. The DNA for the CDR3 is TGTGCCAGCACCCGAAGAGGGACAGGGGAAAGGGAGACCCAGTACTTC.

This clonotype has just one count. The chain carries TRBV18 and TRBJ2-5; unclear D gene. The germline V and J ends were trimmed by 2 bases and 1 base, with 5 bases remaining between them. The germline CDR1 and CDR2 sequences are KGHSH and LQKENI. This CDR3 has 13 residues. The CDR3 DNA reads TGTGCCAGCTCACCAACTACCCAAGAGACCCAGTACTTC. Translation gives CASSPTTQETQYF. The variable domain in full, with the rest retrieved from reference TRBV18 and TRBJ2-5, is NAGVMQNPRHLVRRRGQEARLRCSPMKGHSHVYWYRQLPEEGLKFMVYLQKENIIDESGMPKERFSAEFPKEGPSILRIQQVVRGDSAAYFCASSPTTQETQYFGPGTRLLVL.

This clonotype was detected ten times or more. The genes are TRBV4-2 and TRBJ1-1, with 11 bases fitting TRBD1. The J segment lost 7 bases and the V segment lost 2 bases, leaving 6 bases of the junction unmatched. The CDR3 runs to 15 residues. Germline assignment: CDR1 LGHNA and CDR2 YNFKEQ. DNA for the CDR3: TGTGCCAGCAGCCAATCCGGGACAGGGGGGGATGAAGCTTTCTTT. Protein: CASSQSGTGGDEAFF.

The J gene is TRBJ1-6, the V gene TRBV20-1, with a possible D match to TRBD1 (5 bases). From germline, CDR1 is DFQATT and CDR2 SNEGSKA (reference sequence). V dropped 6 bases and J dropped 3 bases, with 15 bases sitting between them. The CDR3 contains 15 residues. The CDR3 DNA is TGCAGTGCCCTGCCCGGGACGATCTATAATTCACCCCTCCACTTT. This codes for CSALPGTIYNSPLHF.